This passage covers 26 T cell receptor beta chains from one sample sequenced in a study of blood T cells in healthy people across ages. Sample-barcoded 5' priming and a J-beta primer mix drove a second PCR of 7 to 11 cycles. TCRdb called the 5' RACE reads again in MiXCR, with one record for every CDR3 protein. Here the sample spans some 1 million distinct CDR3 sequences, 40% to 45% being singletons. Source material: blood. Receptors originate from a woman aged 55-75 years in good health.

This clonotype has only a few counts. The chain is built from TRBV7-9 and TRBJ2-3; D gene unclear. V lost 4 bases to trimming and J lost 1 base, with 12 bases between them. The CDR3 consists of 15 residues. From germline, CDR1 is SEHNR and CDR2 FQNEAQ (reference sequence). The CDR3 protein is CASSSPLRRTDTQYF. The DNA for the CDR3 is TGTGCCAGCAGCTCTCCACTGCGCCGCACAGATACGCAGTATTTT.

This chain joins TRBV30 and TRBJ2-7, with 8 bases aligning to TRBD1. CDR1 is GTSNPN, CDR2 SVGIG, per germline (reference sequence). V lost 1 base, J lost 5 bases, and 7 bases stayed unmatched. This CDR3 region has 14 residues. CDR3 loop: CAWSGQGNIHEQYF. The CDR3 DNA reads TGTGCCTGGAGTGGACAGGGGAATATCCACGAGCAGTACTTC.

This clonotype turned up a few times. V usage is TRBV20-1 and J usage is TRBJ2-7; tentatively, D is TRBD1 (5 bases). V dropped 0 bases and J dropped 6 bases, with 9 bases sitting between them. The CDR3 has 12 residues. Germline V gene sequence: CDR1 DFQATT, CDR2 SNEGSKA (reference sequence). The CDR3 DNA is TGCAGTGCTAGAGAATCAGGGTTCGAGCAGTACTTC. Its translation: CSARESGFEQYF.

About this clonotype itself: The CDR3 carries no conserved terminal phenylalanine or tryptophan, so it likely arises from a read error. This sequence joins TRBV12-3 or TRBV12-4 and TRBJ2-3; TRBD2 is a possible D gene (6 bases). V was shortened by 5 bases and J by 0 bases, with 12 bases between the two germline ends. This CDR3 is built from 15 residues. CDR3 in DNA: TGTGCCAGCAGTAACGGCGGAGGGAGCACAGATACGCAGTATTCT. It translates to CASSNGGGSTDTQYS.

The chain uses TRBV4-2 and TRBJ2-1, with TRBD1 identical over 7 bases. The germline V gene has CDR1 LGHNA and CDR2 YNFKEQ. The CDR3 is made up of 15 amino acids. The V segment lost 4 bases and the J segment 5 bases; nucleotides outside the gene matches: 8. The CDR3 protein is CASSLTRDSNNEQFF. Here the CDR3 DNA reads TGTGCCAGCAGCCTAACAAGGGACAGCAACAATGAGCAGTTCTTC.

This clonotype showed up just a few times. This chain connects TRBV10-3 to TRBJ2-1; 9 positions match TRBD2. Germline V gene data show CDR1 as ENHRY and CDR2 as SYGVKD. The CDR3 extends over 15 amino acids. The V gene end was trimmed by 2 bases and the J gene end by 8 bases; junction bases not matched to a gene: 7. CDR3 region: CAISEAGGMKDEQFF. CDR3 in DNA: TGTGCCATCAGTGAGGCGGGAGGGATGAAGGATGAGCAGTTCTTC.

The chain carries TRBV6-1 and TRBJ2-7; D unresolved. Germline V CDR1 and CDR2: MNHNS, SASEGT. The ends were cut back, 6 bases at V and 6 bases at J, with 12 bases in the middle. The CDR3 contains 12 residues. The CDR3 loop reads CASSGPVGEQYF. CDR3 bases: TGTGCCAGCAGCGGTCCGGTTGGCGAGCAGTACTTC.

The chain couples TRBV20-1 to TRBJ2-7; 11 bases are a match to TRBD2. With 6 bases clipped from V and 0 bases from J, the junction kept 13 bases outside the gene matches. Germline-derived CDR1 and CDR2 are DFQATT and SNEGSKA (reference sequence). This CDR3 has 17 amino acids. The CDR3 spells CSALGASGRSLSYEQYF. The CDR3 nucleotides are TGCAGTGCCCTTGGGGCTAGCGGGAGGTCCCTCTCCTACGAGCAGTACTTC.

This clonotype was recorded a few times. CDR3 in amino acids: CSASIAGVVYEQYF. CDR3 bases: TGCAGTGCATCGATAGCGGGAGTGGTATACGAGCAGTACTTC. J is TRBJ2-7 and V is TRBV20-1; 9 bases are a match to TRBD2. V shed 6 bases and J 4 bases; nucleotides not matched to a gene: 10. This CDR3 spans 14 amino acids. The V gene's germline CDR1 is DFQATT and CDR2 SNEGSKA (reference sequence).

A few counts support this clonotype. V gene TRBV4-2 combines with J gene TRBJ2-2, with a tentative D call TRBD2 (5 bases). V dropped 0 bases and J dropped 6 bases, with 8 bases sitting between them. This CDR3 region has 14 residues. Germline V gives CDR1 LGHNA, CDR2 YNFKEQ. The CDR3: CASSQEELAGELFF. The CDR3 DNA is TGTGCCAGCAGCCAAGAGGAACTAGCCGGGGAGCTGTTTTTT.

This chain connects TRBV19 to TRBJ2-1; D possibly corresponds to TRBD2 (5 bases). V was shortened by 6 bases and J by 7 bases, with 16 bases between the two germline ends. The CDR3 consists of 14 residues. The germline V gene encodes CDR1 LNHDA and CDR2 SQIVND (reference sequence). CDR3 in DNA: TGTGCCAGTAGCACTACGGGATCTTCAAATGAGCAGTTCTTC. The encoded protein is CASSTTGSSNEQFF.

J is TRBJ2-5 and V is TRBV27; 11 bases agree with TRBD2. The end of the DNA is better explained by TRBJ2-1, so the J call may be wrong. CDR1 is MNHEY, CDR2 SMNVEV, per germline (reference sequence). The CDR3 has 14 residues. In nucleotides, the CDR3 is TGTGCCAGCAGTACATCCCGGCTAGCGGGAGGACAGTTCTTC. Translating gives CASSTSRLAGGQFF.

There are many counts of this clonotype. The CDR3 DNA reads TGTGCCAGCTCCGAGGGGATCGAGACCCAGTACTTC. It codes for CASSEGIETQYF. The chain has TRBV18 and TRBJ2-5; D may correspond to TRBD1 or TRBD2 (5 bases each). Germline V lookup: CDR1 KGHSH, CDR2 LQKENI. CDR3 length: 12 amino acids. Trimming shortened V by 6 bases and J by 5 bases, and 10 bases separated the two germline ends.

Worth noting for this clonotype: A much larger clone lies a single base off, so this may be a read error. This chain links TRBV20-1 with TRBJ2-5; possibly TRBD2 for D (6 bases). The CDR3 is made up of 14 amino acids. Trimming stripped 6 bases from V and 11 bases from J, with 25 bases between. The germline V gene has CDR1 DFQATT and CDR2 SNEGSKA (reference sequence). The CDR3 loop is CSASPSATYNEQYF. In DNA form, the CDR3 reads TGCAGTGCCAGCCCTAGCGCAACCTACAATGAGCAGTACTTC.

The chain recombines TRBV6-5 with TRBJ2-7; tentatively, D is TRBD1 or TRBD2 (5 bases each). Germline lookup yields CDR1 MNHEY and CDR2 SVGAGI. The CDR3 covers 14 residues. Trimming took off 6 bases at V and 3 bases at J, with 15 bases between the two ends. CDR3 nucleotide sequence: TGTGCCAGCAGAATAGGGGACGGGCACTACGAGCAGTACTTC. Encoded protein: CASRIGDGHYEQYF.

This clonotype was picked up a small number of times. The chain carries TRBV7-6 and TRBJ2-7; 8 nucleotides agree with TRBD2. The CDR3 runs 15 residues. V shed 5 bases and J 4 bases; nucleotides not matched to a gene: 10. Germline V lookup: CDR1 SGHVS, CDR2 FNYEAQ. The CDR3 is CASSPESGSGYEQYF. CDR3 bases: TGTGCCAGCAGCCCCGAAAGCGGGAGCGGATACGAGCAGTACTTC.

This clonotype has only a few counts. The chain carries TRBV27 and TRBJ2-7; 11 bases fit TRBD2. With 2 bases clipped from V and 2 bases from J, the junction kept 17 bases outside the gene matches. CDR3 size: 20 residues. Germline CDR1 and CDR2: MNHEY and SMNVEV (reference sequence). CDR3 in DNA: TGTGCCAGCAGTTTAGCCGACCCCGGGACTAGCGGACCATTCGCCTACGAGCAGTACTTC. Encoded protein: CASSLADPGTSGPFAYEQYF.

As regards this clonotype: The junction does not match germline at one end; this may be a read error. The genes are TRBV2 and TRBJ2-3; D could derive from TRBD1 or TRBD2 (5 bases each). The CDR3 runs to 15 residues. CDR1 and CDR2 (germline): SNHLY, FYNNEI. This CDR3 reads CASSERGGSTDAQYF. CDR3 coding DNA: TGTGCCAGCAGTGAAAGGGGTGGGAGCACAGATGCGCAGTATTTT.

This chain links TRBV6-5 with TRBJ2-4, with 9 bases identical to TRBD1. The DNA matches TRBJ2-7 better at its end, which makes the J call doubtful. The germline CDR1 and CDR2 sequences are MNHEY and SVGAGI. The CDR3 runs 14 residues. CDR3 in DNA: TGTGCCAGCGGAAGGACAGGGGCACTCTACGAGCAGTACTTC. Translated: CASGRTGALYEQYF.

The chain recombines TRBV2 with TRBJ2-3; 9 positions match TRBD1. The J segment lost 4 bases and the V segment lost 5 bases, leaving 10 bases of the junction unmatched. The CDR3 runs 16 residues. Germline V gene data show CDR1 as SNHLY and CDR2 as FYNNEI. The CDR3 DNA sequence: TGTGCCAGCAGTCTACTCGGGACAGGGATGGCAGATACGCAGTATTTT. The encoded protein is CASSLLGTGMADTQYF.

This clonotype has only a few counts. The chain uses TRBV6-6 and TRBJ2-4; 9 nucleotides match TRBD1. The DNA end is more similar to TRBJ2-7, so the J call may be wrong. Germline CDR1 and CDR2: MNHNY and SVGAGI (reference sequence). This CDR3 is built from 14 residues. For the CDR3, the DNA is TGTGCCAGCAGTTACACGGGGACAGGGAACGAGCAGTACTTC. As protein: CASSYTGTGNEQYF.

V usage is TRBV5-1 and J usage is TRBJ2-1; 11 positions match TRBD2. Germline-derived CDR1 and CDR2 are SGHRS and YFSETQ. J lost 0 bases, V lost 4 bases, and 6 bases had no gene match. CDR3 size: 17 residues. The CDR3 here is CASSTKTSGDSYNEQFF. CDR3 in DNA: TGCGCCAGCAGCACGAAGACTAGCGGGGACTCCTACAATGAGCAGTTCTTC.

This chain joins TRBV14 and TRBJ1-6; no definite D call. Germline values: CDR1 SGHDN, CDR2 FVKESK. This CDR3 region has 18 residues. Trimming shortened V by 0 bases and J by 9 bases, and 21 bases separated the two germline ends. In nucleotides, the CDR3 is TGTGCCAGCAGCCAAGATCCCGGGCTAAGAAACCCATTTTCACCCCTCCACTTT. It translates to CASSQDPGLRNPFSPLHF.

The chain carries TRBV2 and TRBJ2-7; D uncertain. With 1 base removed from V and 1 base from J, the gap between germline ends came to 11 bases. Germline values: CDR1 SNHLY, CDR2 FYNNEI. There are 15 residues in the CDR3. The CDR3 reads CASSEEEVWSYEQYF. In DNA, the CDR3 is TGTGCCAGCAGTGAAGAAGAGGTATGGTCCTACGAGCAGTACTTC. The variable domain in full, completed from reference TRBV2 and TRBJ2-7, reads EPEVTQTPSHQVTQMGQEVILRCVPISNHLYFYWYRQILGQKVEFLVSFYNNEISEKSEIFDDQFSVERPDGSNFTLKIRSTKLEDSAMYFCASSEEEVWSYEQYFGPGTRLTVT.

The chain carries TRBV20-1 and TRBJ2-5; perhaps D is TRBD1 or TRBD2 (5 bases each). With 0 bases removed from V and 1 base from J, the gap between germline ends came to 15 bases. Germline V CDR1 and CDR2: DFQATT, SNEGSKA (reference sequence). The CDR3 loop spans 16 amino acids. The CDR3 region is CSARDLTGPPQETQYF. CDR3 nucleotide sequence: TGCAGTGCTAGAGATCTGACGGGGCCCCCCCAAGAGACCCAGTACTTC.

The CDR3 spells CASSPSPAAGVGNEQFF. DNA for the CDR3: TGTGCCAGCTCACCGAGTCCGGCAGCGGGAGTCGGGAATGAGCAGTTCTTC. The V call is TRBV18, the J call TRBJ2-1, with 8 bases aligning to TRBD2. The CDR3 consists of 17 residues. Germline loops: CDR1 KGHSH, CDR2 LQKENI. J was trimmed by 7 bases and V by 3 bases; bases with no gene match: 14.